Below, 9 T cell receptor beta chains from the same sample are listed, as sequenced in a study of T cell responses to AZD1222 COVID-19 vaccine. Assay used: immunoSEQ multiplex PCR; TCRdb lists only in-frame clones, some missing. The top ten hold about a sixth of the sample, which has over 100,000 clones, about 88% seen once. Source: peripheral blood, taken on day 0 of AZD1222 vaccination. These receptors originate from an adult in good health.

This clone showed up just once. This chain links TRBV9 with TRBJ1-2, with D possibly being TRBD1 (5 bases). Trimming pared 2 bases from V and 4 bases from J, leaving 9 bases between. CDR1 and CDR2 from the germline V gene are SGDLS and YYNGEE. There are 13 residues in the CDR3. CDR3 loop: CASSVGVGYGYTF. The CDR3 DNA sequence: TGTGCCAGCAGCGTGGGGGTAGGCTATGGCTACACCTTC. The variable domain in full, with the rest retrieved from reference TRBV9 and TRBJ1-2, is DSGVTQTPKHLITATGQRVTLRCSPRSGDLSVYWYQQSLDQGLQFLIQYYNGEERAKGNILERFSAQQFPDLHSELNLSSLELGDSALYFCASSVGVGYGYTFGSGTRLTVV.

The chain employs TRBV29-1 and TRBJ2-2, with D possibly being TRBD1 (5 bases). The CDR3 runs to 13 residues. Germline loops: CDR1 SQVTM, CDR2 ANQGSEA. In nucleotides, the CDR3 is TGCAGTATACGTGGACAAAACACCGGGGAGCTGTTTTTT. It encodes CSIRGQNTGELFF.

J is TRBJ2-7 and V is TRBV19, with D hard to call. Trimming took off 1 base at V and 0 bases at J, with 10 bases between the two ends. Germline CDR1 LNHDA, CDR2 SQIVND (reference sequence). This CDR3 is 15 amino acids long. The CDR3 loop reads CASSIAGLLSYEQYF. For the CDR3, the DNA is TGTGCCAGTAGTATAGCTGGTCTACTCTCCTACGAGCAGTACTTC.

The rearrangement links TRBV5-4 to TRBJ1-3; 12 nucleotides agree with TRBD1. Germline assignment: CDR1 SGHNT and CDR2 YYREEE (reference sequence). Trimming at V came to 4 bases and at J to 7 bases, leaving 9 bases not matched to a gene. The CDR3 runs to 16 residues. CDR3 DNA: TGTGCCAGCAGCCAAAAACCGGGACAGGGGGCCAACACCATATATTTT. It codes for CASSQKPGQGANTIYF.

The genes are TRBV7-2 and TRBJ2-3, with 10 bases lining up with TRBD1. V dropped 4 bases and J dropped 1; count of bases not matched to a gene: 5. Germline V gene sequence: CDR1 SGHTA, CDR2 FQGNSA. This CDR3 spans 16 amino acids. The CDR3 region is CASSSGQGGRTDTQYF. The CDR3 DNA reads TGTGCCAGCAGCTCTGGACAGGGGGGCCGCACAGATACGCAGTATTTT. The variable domain in full, with the rest retrieved from reference TRBV7-2 and TRBJ2-3, is GAGVSQSPSNKVTEKGKDVELRCDPISGHTALYWYRQSLGQGLEFLIYFQGNSAPDKSGLPSDRFSAERTGGSVSTLTIQRTQQEDSAVYLCASSSGQGGRTDTQYFGPGTRLTVL.

V is TRBV5-4 and J is TRBJ2-5, with D perhaps TRBD2 (5 bases). Per the germline V gene, CDR1 is SGHNT and CDR2 is YYREEE (reference sequence). The ends were cut back, 0 bases at V and 5 bases at J, with 11 bases in the middle. CDR3 length equals 14 residues. CDR3 in amino acids: CASSLAGRGETQYF. CDR3 nucleotides: TGTGCCAGCAGCTTGGCCGGCCGAGGGGAGACCCAGTACTTC. Full variable domain (rest looked up from reference TRBV5-4 and TRBJ2-5): ETGVTQSPTHLIKTRGQQVTLRCSSQSGHNTVSWYQQALGQGPQFIFQYYREEENGRGNFPPRFSGLQFPNYSSELNVNALELDDSALYLCASSLAGRGETQYFGPGTRLLVL.

The chain is built from TRBV19 and TRBJ2-5; unclear D gene. In germline, CDR1 is LNHDA, CDR2 SQIVND (reference sequence). Trimming took off 1 base at V and 2 bases at J, with 17 bases between the two ends. CDR3 size: 17 residues. Written as DNA, the CDR3 is TGTGCCAGTAGTATAGCCCCTCTTGATTGGCGGCAAGAGACCCAGTACTTC. Translating gives CASSIAPLDWRQETQYF.

The chain links TRBV7-8 to TRBJ2-3; D not resolved. The germline V gene has CDR1 SGHVS and CDR2 FQNEAQ. This CDR3 is built from 13 residues. V was pared by 3 bases and J by 2 bases, with 6 bases between. The CDR3, as DNA: TGTGCCAGCAGCTTCGATCTCACAGATACGCAGTATTTT. It is translated as CASSFDLTDTQYF.

The chain carries TRBV7-2 and TRBJ1-5; D uncertain. Germline V gene lookup returns CDR1 SGHTA and CDR2 FQGNSA. Trimming took 5 bases from V and 6 from J, leaving 11 bases between them. This CDR3 spans 13 amino acids. The CDR3 coding sequence is TGTGCCAGCAGCCCCAAAGTCGGTCAGCCCCAGCATTTT. Residues: CASSPKVGQPQHF.